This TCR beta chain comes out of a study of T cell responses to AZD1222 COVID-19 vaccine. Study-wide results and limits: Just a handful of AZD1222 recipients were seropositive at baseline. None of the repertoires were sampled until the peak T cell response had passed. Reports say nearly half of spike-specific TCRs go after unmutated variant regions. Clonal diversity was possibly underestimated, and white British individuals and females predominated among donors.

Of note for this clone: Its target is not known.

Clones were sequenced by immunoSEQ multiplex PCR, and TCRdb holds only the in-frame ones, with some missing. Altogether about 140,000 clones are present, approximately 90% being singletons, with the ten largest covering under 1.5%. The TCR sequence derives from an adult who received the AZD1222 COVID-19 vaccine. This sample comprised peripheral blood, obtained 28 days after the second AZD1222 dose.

The CDR3 spells CASGPPGRRLEETQYF. CDR3 nucleotide sequence: TGTGCCAGCGGCCCCCCCGGCAGGCGATTGGAAGAGACCCAGTACTTC. The V and J genes are TRBV25-1 and TRBJ2-5, with no clear D. With 8 bases removed from V and 3 bases from J, the gap between germline ends came to 22 bases. Germline V lookup: CDR1 MGHDK, CDR2 SYGVNS. This CDR3 comprises 16 residues.